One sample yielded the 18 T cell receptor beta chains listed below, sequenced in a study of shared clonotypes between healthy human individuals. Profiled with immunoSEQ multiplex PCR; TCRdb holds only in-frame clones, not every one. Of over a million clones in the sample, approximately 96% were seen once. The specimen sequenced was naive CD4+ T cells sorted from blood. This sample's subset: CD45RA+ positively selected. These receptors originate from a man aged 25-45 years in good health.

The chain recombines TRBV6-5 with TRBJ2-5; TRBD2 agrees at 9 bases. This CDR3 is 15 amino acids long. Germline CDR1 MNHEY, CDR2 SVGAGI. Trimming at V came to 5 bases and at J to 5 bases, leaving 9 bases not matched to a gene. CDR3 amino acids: CASSPDRREGETQYF. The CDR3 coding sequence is TGTGCCAGCAGTCCGGACAGGCGGGAGGGCGAGACCCAGTACTTC.

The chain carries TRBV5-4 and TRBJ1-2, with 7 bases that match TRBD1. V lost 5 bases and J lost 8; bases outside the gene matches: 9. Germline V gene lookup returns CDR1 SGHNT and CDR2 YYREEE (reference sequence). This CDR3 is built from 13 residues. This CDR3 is CASSPRGQLGYTF. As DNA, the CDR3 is TGTGCCAGCAGTCCGAGGGGGCAGTTAGGCTACACCTTC.

Written as DNA, the CDR3 is TGTGCCAGCAGCTTGCCGTCTGGGGAGGGCGGGGAGCTGTTTTTT. This sequence encodes CASSLPSGEGGELFF. The J gene is TRBJ2-2, the V gene TRBV7-9, with 7 positions matching TRBD2. The V and J ends lost 3 bases and 7 bases, in that order; junction bases with no gene match: 8. This CDR3 has 15 amino acids. The germline gives CDR1 SEHNR, CDR2 FQNEAQ (reference sequence).

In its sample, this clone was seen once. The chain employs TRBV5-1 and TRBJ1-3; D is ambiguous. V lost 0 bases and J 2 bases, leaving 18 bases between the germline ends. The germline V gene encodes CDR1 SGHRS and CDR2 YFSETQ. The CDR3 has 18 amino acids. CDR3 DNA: TGCGCCAGCAGCTTGGCTCCGGTCAGAGTAGTACCTGGAAACACCATATATTTT. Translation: CASSLAPVRVVPGNTIYF.

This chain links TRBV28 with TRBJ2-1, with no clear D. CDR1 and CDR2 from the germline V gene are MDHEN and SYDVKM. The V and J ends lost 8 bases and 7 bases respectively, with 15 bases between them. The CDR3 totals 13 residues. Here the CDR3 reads CASLGVAVNEQFF. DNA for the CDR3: TGTGCCAGCCTTGGGGTAGCTGTAAATGAGCAGTTCTTC.

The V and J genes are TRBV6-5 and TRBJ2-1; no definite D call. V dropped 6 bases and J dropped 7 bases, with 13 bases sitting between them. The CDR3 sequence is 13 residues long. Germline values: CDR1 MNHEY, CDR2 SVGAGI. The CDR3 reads CASRTDGWNEQFF. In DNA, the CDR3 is TGTGCCAGCAGGACGGACGGGTGGAATGAGCAGTTCTTC.

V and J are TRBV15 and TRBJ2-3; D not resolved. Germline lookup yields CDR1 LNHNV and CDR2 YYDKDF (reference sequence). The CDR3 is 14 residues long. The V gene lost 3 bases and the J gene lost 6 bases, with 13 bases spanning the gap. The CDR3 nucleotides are TGTGCCACCAGCAGGGGGTCGGCTTCGGATACGCAGTATTTT. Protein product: CATSRGSASDTQYF.

CDR3 bases: TGTGCCAGTAGTACAGTTGGGGGTCAGCCCCAGCATTTT. Amino acid sequence: CASSTVGGQPQHF. The chain combines TRBV19 with TRBJ1-5; weak D call: TRBD1 (5 bases). The germline V and J ends were trimmed by 4 bases and 6 bases, with 10 bases remaining between them. The CDR3 covers 13 residues. Germline V gene lookup returns CDR1 LNHDA and CDR2 SQIVND (reference sequence).

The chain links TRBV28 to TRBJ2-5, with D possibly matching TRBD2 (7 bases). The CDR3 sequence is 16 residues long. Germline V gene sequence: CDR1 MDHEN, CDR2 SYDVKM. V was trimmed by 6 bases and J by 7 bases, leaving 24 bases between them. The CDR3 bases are TGTGCCAGCAGCTGGGACACGGGACTTGGGGAGGGGACCCAGTACTTC. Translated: CASSWDTGLGEGTQYF.

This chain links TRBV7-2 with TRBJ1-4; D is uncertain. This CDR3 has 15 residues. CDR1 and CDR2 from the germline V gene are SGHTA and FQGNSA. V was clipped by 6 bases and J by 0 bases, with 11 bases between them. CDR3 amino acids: CASSRDGATNEKLFF. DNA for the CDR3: TGTGCCAGCAGTCGTGACGGAGCAACTAATGAAAAACTGTTTTTT.

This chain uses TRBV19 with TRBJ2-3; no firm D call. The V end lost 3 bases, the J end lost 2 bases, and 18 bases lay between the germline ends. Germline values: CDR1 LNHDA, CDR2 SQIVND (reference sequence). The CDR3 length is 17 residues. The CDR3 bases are TGTGCCAGTAGTATCCCAACGGGCAGGCCGTACACAGATACGCAGTATTTT. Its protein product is CASSIPTGRPYTDTQYF. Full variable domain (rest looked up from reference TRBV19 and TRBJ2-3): DGGITQSPKYLFRKEGQNVTLSCEQNLNHDAMYWYRQDPGQGLRLIYYSQIVNDFQKGDIAEGYSVSREKKESFPLTVTSAQKNPTAFYLCASSIPTGRPYTDTQYFGPGTRLTVL.

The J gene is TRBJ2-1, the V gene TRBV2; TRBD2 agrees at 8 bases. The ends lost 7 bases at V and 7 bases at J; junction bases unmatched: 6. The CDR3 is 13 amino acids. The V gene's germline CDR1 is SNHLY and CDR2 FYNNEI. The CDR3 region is CASKREGVNEQFF. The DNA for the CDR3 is TGTGCCAGCAAACGGGAGGGGGTGAATGAGCAGTTCTTC.

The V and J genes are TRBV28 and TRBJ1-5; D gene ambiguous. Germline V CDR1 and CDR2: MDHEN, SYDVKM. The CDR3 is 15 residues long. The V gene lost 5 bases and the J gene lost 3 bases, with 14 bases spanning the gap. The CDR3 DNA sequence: TGTGCCAGCAGTCCGGGCCGAGGGTCCAATCAGCCCCAGCATTTT. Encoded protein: CASSPGRGSNQPQHF.

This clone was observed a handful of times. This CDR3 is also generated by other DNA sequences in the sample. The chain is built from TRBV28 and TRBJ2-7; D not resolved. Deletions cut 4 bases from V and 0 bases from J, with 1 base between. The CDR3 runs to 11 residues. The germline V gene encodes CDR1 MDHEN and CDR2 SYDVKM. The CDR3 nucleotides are TGTGCCAGCAGTTCCTCCTACGAGCAGTACTTC. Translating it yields CASSSSYEQYF.

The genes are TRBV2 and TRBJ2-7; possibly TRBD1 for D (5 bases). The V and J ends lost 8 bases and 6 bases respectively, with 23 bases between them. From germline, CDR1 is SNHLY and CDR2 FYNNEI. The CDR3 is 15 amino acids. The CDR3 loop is CASDKWNLRGSEQYF. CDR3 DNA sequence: TGTGCCAGCGATAAGTGGAACTTAAGGGGATCCGAGCAGTACTTC.

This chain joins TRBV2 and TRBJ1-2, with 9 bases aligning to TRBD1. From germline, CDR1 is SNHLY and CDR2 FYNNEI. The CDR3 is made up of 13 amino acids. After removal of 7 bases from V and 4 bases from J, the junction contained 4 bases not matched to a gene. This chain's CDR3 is CASKDRGPYGYTF. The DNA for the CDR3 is TGTGCCAGCAAGGACAGGGGCCCCTATGGCTACACCTTC.

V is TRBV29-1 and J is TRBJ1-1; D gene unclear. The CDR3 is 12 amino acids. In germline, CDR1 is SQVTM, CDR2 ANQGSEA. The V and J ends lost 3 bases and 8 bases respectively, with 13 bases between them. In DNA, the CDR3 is TGCAGCGTTGATCCCGGGTACTCAGAAGCTTTCTTT. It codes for CSVDPGYSEAFF.

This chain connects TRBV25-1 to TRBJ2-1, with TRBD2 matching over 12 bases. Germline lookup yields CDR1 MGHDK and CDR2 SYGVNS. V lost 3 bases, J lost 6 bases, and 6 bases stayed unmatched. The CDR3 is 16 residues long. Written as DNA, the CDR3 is TGTGCCAGCAGTGACACAAGGACTAGCGGGACCAATGAGCAGTTCTTC. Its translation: CASSDTRTSGTNEQFF.